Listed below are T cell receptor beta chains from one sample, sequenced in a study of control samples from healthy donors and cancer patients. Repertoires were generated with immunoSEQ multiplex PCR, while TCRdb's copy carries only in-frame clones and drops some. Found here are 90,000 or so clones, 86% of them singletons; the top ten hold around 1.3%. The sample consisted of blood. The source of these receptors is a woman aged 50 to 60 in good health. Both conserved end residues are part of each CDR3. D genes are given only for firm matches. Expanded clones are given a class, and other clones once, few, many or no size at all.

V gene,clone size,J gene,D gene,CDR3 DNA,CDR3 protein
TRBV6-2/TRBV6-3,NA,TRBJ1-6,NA,TGTGCCAGCAGTTACGGTTCAGGTTCACCCCTCCACTTT,CASSYGSGSPLHF
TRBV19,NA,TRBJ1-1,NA,TGTGCCAGTAGTGCCGTGAGGGGTGCTGAAGCTTTCTTT,CASSAVRGAEAFF
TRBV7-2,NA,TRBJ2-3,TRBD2,TGTGCCAGCAGAAACGCGGGAGACAAAGATACGCAGTATTTT,CASRNAGDKDTQYF
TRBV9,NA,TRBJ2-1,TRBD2,TGTGCCAGCAGCCCCTCGGGGACTAGCGGACCCGGCTACAATGAGCAGTTCTTC,CASSPSGTSGPGYNEQFF
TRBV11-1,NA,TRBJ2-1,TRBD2,TGTGCCAGCAGGACCCTAGCGGGAGGTTACAATGAGCAGTTCTTC,CASRTLAGGYNEQFF
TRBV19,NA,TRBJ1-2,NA,TGTGCCAGTAGTATAGACAGGGACGGCTACACCTTC,CASSIDRDGYTF
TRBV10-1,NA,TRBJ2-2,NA,TGCGCCAGCAGACAGGGATGCGCGAACACCGGGGAGCTGTTTTTT,CASRQGCANTGELFF
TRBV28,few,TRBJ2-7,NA,TGTGCCAGCAGCCGCGGGTACGAGCAGTACTTC,CASSRGYEQYF
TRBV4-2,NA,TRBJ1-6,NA,TGTGCCAGCAGCCAAGTTACAGGGAATCCGTCACCCCTCCACTTT,CASSQVTGNPSPLHF
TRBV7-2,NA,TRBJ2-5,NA,TGTGCCAGCAGCTTACCCGACCCCCTGGGGACCCAGTACTTC,CASSLPDPLGTQYF
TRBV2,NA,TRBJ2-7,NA,TGTGCCAGCTCTCCCTTAACCGGGGCGGGGGAGCAGTACTTC,CASSPLTGAGEQYF
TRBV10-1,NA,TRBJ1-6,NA,TGCGCCAGGAATCCCCCATCGCCGAGAAGATCAAATTCACCCCTCCACTTT,CARNPPSPRRSNSPLHF
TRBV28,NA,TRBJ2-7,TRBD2,TGTGCCAGCAGTTGGAGCGGGAGGGCCACATACGAGCAGTACTTC,CASSWSGRATYEQYF
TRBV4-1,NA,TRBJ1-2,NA,TGCGCCAGCAGCCAAGATAGGATCACTGACCGAGGCTATGGCTACACCTTC,CASSQDRITDRGYGYTF
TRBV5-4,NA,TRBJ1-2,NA,TGTGCCAGCAGCCCCGCAGAGGGGATAGCAAGCCGTGGCTACACCTTC,CASSPAEGIASRGYTF
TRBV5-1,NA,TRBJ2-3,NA,TGCGCCAGCAGCTTTGGTGGACGAAGCACAGATACGCAGTATTTT,CASSFGGRSTDTQYF